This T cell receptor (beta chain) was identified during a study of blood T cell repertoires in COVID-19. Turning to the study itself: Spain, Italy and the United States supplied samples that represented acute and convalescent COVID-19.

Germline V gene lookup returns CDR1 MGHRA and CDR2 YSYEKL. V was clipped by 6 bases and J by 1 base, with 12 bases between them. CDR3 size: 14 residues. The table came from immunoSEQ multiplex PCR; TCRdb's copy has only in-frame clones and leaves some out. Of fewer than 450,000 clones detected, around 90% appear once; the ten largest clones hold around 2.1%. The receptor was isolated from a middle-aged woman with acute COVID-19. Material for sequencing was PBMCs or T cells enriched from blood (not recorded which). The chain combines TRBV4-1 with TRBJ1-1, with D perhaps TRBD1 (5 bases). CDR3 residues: CASSERGGNTEAFF. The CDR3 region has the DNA TGCGCCAGCAGTGAACGGGGGGGGAACACTGAAGCTTTCTTT.